The present TCR beta chain was sequenced within a study of siplizumab effects on memory and regulatory T cells. Study-level results: Roughly 80-97% of proliferating clones (CD4+ or CD8+) could not be assigned a naive or memory phenotype.

Each sample contributed 75,000 to 100,000 TCR templates to the assay. TCRdb keeps only in-frame clones here, not all; method: immunoSEQ multiplex PCR. Seen here are some 99,000 clones, around 92% observed once, and the top ten hold approximately 0.75%. Trimming removed 7 bases from V and 1 base from J; junction bases left unmatched: 8. The CDR3 is 15 residues long. Germline V CDR1 and CDR2: MNHEY, SVGAGI. For this clone: What it recognizes is unknown.

V and J are TRBV6-5 and TRBJ1-2; 8 positions match TRBD1. Sequencing input: Tregs sorted from blood. The origin of this receptor is a human donor in good health. For the CDR3, the DNA is TGTGCCAGCACCTTAGGGGACAGGAGTAACTATGGCTACACCTTC. Translated: CASTLGDRSNYGYTF.